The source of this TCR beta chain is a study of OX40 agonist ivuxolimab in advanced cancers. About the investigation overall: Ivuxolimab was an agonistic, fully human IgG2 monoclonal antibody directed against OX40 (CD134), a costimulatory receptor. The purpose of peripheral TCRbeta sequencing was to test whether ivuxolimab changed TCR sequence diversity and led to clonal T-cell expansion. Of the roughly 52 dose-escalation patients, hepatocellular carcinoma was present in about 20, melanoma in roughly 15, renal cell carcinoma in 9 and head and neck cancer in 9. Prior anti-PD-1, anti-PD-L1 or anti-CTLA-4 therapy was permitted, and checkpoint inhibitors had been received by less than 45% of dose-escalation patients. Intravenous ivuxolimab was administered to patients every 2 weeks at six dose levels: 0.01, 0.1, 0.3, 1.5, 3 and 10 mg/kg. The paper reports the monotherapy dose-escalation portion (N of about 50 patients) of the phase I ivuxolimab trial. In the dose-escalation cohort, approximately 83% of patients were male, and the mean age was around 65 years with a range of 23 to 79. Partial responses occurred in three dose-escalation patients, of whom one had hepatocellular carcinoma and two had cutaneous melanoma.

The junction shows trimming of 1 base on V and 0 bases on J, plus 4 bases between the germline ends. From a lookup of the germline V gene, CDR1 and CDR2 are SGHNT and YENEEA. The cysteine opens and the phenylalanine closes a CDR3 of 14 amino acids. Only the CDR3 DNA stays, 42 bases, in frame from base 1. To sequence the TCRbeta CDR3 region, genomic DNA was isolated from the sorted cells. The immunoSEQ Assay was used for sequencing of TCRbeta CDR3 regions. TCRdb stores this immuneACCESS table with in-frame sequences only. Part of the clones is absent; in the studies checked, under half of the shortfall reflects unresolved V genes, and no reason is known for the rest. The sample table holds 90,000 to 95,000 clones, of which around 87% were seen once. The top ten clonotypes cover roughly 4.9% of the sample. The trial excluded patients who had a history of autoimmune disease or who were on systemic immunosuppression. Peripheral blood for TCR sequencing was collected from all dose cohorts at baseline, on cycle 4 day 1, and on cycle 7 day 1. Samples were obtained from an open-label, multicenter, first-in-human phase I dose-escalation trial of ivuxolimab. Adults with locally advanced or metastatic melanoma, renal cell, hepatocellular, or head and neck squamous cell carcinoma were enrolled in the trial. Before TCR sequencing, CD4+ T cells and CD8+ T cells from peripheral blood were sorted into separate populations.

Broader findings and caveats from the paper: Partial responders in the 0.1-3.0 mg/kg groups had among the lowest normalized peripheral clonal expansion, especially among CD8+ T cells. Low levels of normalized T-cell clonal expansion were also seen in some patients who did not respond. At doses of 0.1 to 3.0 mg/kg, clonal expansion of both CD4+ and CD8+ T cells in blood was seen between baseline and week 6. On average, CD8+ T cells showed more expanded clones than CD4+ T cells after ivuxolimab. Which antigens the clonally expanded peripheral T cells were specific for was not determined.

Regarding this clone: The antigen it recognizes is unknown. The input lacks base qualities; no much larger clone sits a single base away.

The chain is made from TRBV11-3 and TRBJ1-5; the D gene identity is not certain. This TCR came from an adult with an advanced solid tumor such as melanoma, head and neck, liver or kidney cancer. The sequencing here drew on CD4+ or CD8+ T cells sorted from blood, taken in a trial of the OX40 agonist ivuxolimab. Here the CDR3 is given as CASSLANSNQPQHF. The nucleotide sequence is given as TGTGCCAGCAGCTTAGCGAATAGCAATCAGCCCCAGCATTTT. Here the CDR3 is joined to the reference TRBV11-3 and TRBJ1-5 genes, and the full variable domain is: EAGVVQSPRYKIIEKKQPVAFWCNPISGHNTLYWYLQNLGQGPELLIRYENEEAVDDSQLPKDRFSAERLKGVDSTLKIQPAELGDSAVYLCASSLANSNQPQHFGDGTRLSIL.